This entry concerns a single T cell receptor beta chain. No antigen is known for it. No much larger clone exists at a distance of one base, and base qualities are not known. RNA was extracted using the RNeasy kit, and roughly 0.5 to 1 ug of the RNA was reverse transcribed with random hexamers. TCR beta CDR3 regions were amplified with the immunoSEQ multiplex PCR assay covering 54 Vbeta and 13 Jbeta segments. PCR amplification bias was corrected using a synthetic template baseline for primer optimization and computational correction. From the authors' description of their analysis: Reads were annotated to V, D and J genes per IMGT and analyzed with immunoSEQ Analyzer, keeping only productive sequences. To calculate clonality, Shannon entropy was normalized by log2 of the number of productive unique sequences and then subtracted from one. Public and private clones were assessed among the 100 most prevalent clones of each patient and control. Clones were defined as Susac-specific when absent from the healthy and MS cohorts, from 1,000 to 1,100 published viral clones and from other ImmuneACCESS disease sequences. TCRdb trimmed public reads at Q25 via fastp, called clones via MiXCR and kept in-frame beta chains. Entries that share a CDR3 protein sequence are merged under the most common genes and DNA. None of the V and J calls come from the authors' own analysis; TCRdb made them. The sample table records hundreds of thousands of distinct CDR3 sequences; approximately 85% of these occur just once. The leading ten clones occupy 0.09% to 0.15% of the sample.

High-throughput TCR beta sequencing profiled peripheral blood CD8+ and CD4+ T cells from healthy donors, Susac syndrome patients and multiple sclerosis patients. Multiple sclerosis controls were treatment-naive patients with stable or active relapsing-remitting disease fulfilling revised McDonald criteria. Bulk CD8+ and CD4+ T cells were purified by magnetic negative isolation, while CD8+ TEMRA cells were enriched using FACS. Blood was drawn into EDTA tubes, processed within 24 hours, and PBMCs were isolated by density gradient centrifugation. PBMCs intended for TCR sequencing were cryopreserved in liquid nitrogen and were subsequently thawed in a 37 degrees C water bath. The sorted or isolated CD4+, CD8+ and CD8+ TEMRA cells had a purity of 90% or higher. These data belong to a study of CD8 T cells in Susac syndrome (dated by TCRdb to about 2019). The study in broad terms: Whether CD8+ T cell activation and differentiation in Susac syndrome was antigen driven was tested using repertoire sequencing. The study compared CD8+ T cell repertoire clonality among about a dozen healthy donors, around 14 Susac syndrome patients and 15 or so multiple sclerosis patients.

General findings and caveats noted by the study authors: The number of individuals in the TCR sequencing and HLA analysis was recognized as being relatively small.

Reading from cysteine to phenylalanine, the CDR3 counts 14 amino acids. The DNA shown is the 42-base CDR3, in frame from base 1. The germline V gene gives CDR1 as SGHRS and CDR2 as YFSETQ. The V and J ends are trimmed by 1 base and 1 base, leaving 8 bases between them. Sequencing was performed on CD8+ T cells from PBMCs. The rearranged segments are TRBV5-1 and TRBJ1-1; TRBD1 might be the D gene, on 5 matching bases. The sequence was obtained from a human donor with multiple sclerosis. The CDR3 protein is CASSLITGNTEAFF. The bases read TGCGCCAGCAGCTTGATTACAGGGAACACTGAAGCTTTCTTT.